The clone carrying this T cell receptor beta chain was seen ten or more times. These data are taken from a study of T-cell reconstitution after alpha-beta-depleted transplantation in children. The CDR3 contains 12 residues. Germline trimming cut 10 bases from V and 5 bases from J; bases unmatched to any gene: 1. The germline V gene encodes CDR1 KGHDR and CDR2 SFDVKD. Unique molecular identifiers were incorporated during preparation of the TCRbeta library. From the PCR reads, TCRdb called clonotypes with MiXCR, one entry per CDR3 protein. The table includes tens of thousands of distinct CDR3 sequences, about 7.3% detected once.

Sequencing used PBMCs from the stem cell graft donor, obtained from the stem cell graft. The gene calls are TRBV24-1 and TRBJ1-5, with TRBD1 matching 10 bases. The origin of this receptor is a human donor who donated a stem cell graft to a child with acute lymphoblastic leukemia. The CDR3 reads CATGQGDQPQHF. As DNA, the CDR3 is TGTGCCACAGGACAGGGGGATCAGCCCCAGCATTTT.